This T cell receptor (beta chain) was recorded in a study of blood T cell repertoires in COVID-19. Study details: The analysed material was cDNA or gDNA that came from T cells, B-cell-depleted T cells, or PBMCs.

The germline V gene has CDR1 DFQATT and CDR2 SNEGSKA (reference sequence). The CDR3 has 11 residues. In the source study's methods: From reference gene primer amplification, estimates of nucleated cell counts were derived. The protocol was immunoSEQ multiplex PCR, while the TCRdb copy is restricted to in-frame clones and leaves out a portion. The V and J calls and clone size are taken from that table; D and trimming were inferred from the DNA. This sample has roughly 200,000 clones, with about 80% found just once. Sequencing used peripheral blood. The clonotype comes from a woman between 50 and 59 years old with active or convalescent COVID-19. This rearrangement joins TRBV20-1 to TRBJ1-1, with D maybe TRBD1 (5 bases). CDR3 amino acids: CRPGGWGGAFF. The CDR3 region has the DNA TGCAGACCCGGGGGGTGGGGCGGTGCTTTCTTT.